This TCR beta chain was profiled in a study of healthy donors' naive CD4 and CD8 T cells. Germline lookup yields CDR1 MNHEY and CDR2 SMNVEV (reference sequence). The CDR3 totals 15 residues. Between the trimmed V and J ends, which lost 2 bases and 1 base, there was a span of 10 bases. A linear amplification protocol produced the TCR libraries from about 0.45 ug of total RNA. TCRdb re-called the reads with MiXCR, one entry per CDR3 protein. The top ten hold approximately 2.5% of the sample, which has about 180,000 distinct CDR3 sequences, about 76% seen once. In the case of this clonotype: Its cognate antigen is unknown.

Study observations and caveats: Most V and J genes were reportedly biased between naive CD4+ and CD8+ cells.

The chain has TRBV27 and TRBJ2-3, with a weak D call TRBD1 (6 bases). The sequence was collected from a pool of human donors in good health; the sample pools cells from several healthy donors. The specimen was naive CD4+ and CD8+ T cells sorted from blood, pooled from several donors. CDR3 in amino acids: CASSLLWGRTDTQYF. CDR3 DNA sequence: TGTGCCAGCAGTTTACTCTGGGGGCGCACAGATACGCAGTATTTT.